This passage covers 28 T cell receptor beta chains from one sample sequenced in a study of metastatic and nonmetastatic thyroid tumors. With MiXCR, TCRdb reprocessed the PCR reads. In the table there are around 41,000 clones, about 3.3% of which are singletons. Thyroid surgery was preceded by no treatment in any patient. The sequenced sample was blood. The receptors were sampled from a female donor with papillary thyroid cancer or a benign thyroid nodule (not recorded which). Some clones in this sample may be carry-over from other donors' samples.

The V and J genes are TRBV20-1 and TRBJ1-2; D remains unclear. The CDR3 covers 14 residues. Germline values: CDR1 DFQATT, CDR2 SNEGSKA (reference sequence). V was shortened by 5 bases and J by 8 bases, with 21 bases between the two germline ends. This chain's CDR3 is CSASATGTFWGYTF. The CDR3 nucleotides are TGCAGTGCTTCTGCCACCGGAACCTTCTGGGGCTACACCTTC.

This clone was recorded many times. The genes are TRBV6-2 or TRBV6-3 and TRBJ1-5, with D uncertain. In germline, CDR1 is MNHEY, CDR2 SVGEGT. The CDR3 is 12 residues long. V dropped 2 bases and J dropped 3 bases, with 2 bases sitting between them. This CDR3 is CASSYVNQPQHF. DNA for the CDR3: TGTGCCAGCAGTTACGTCAATCAGCCCCAGCATTTT.

This clone was observed many times. A much larger clonotype is one base distant, so this may be a read error. Within the sample, other DNA sequences also encode this same CDR3. This chain links TRBV20-1 with TRBJ1-5; perhaps TRBD1 as D (5 bases). The CDR3 length is 13 residues. Germline V gene data show CDR1 as DFQATT and CDR2 as SNEGSKA (reference sequence). The CDR3 bases are TGTAGTGCCCCCCCCGGGGGGGATCAGCCCCAGCATTTT. Translated: CSAPPGGDQPQHF.

This clone appeared many times. The chain joins TRBV6-1 to TRBJ2-7; the D is unclear. Trimming shortened V by 6 bases and J by 2 bases, and 11 bases separated the two germline ends. The CDR3 sequence is 13 residues long. CDR1 is MNHNS, CDR2 SASEGT, per germline. DNA of the CDR3: TGTGCCAGCAGGCAGGCCGCCACCTACGAGCAGTACTTC. This gives the protein CASRQAATYEQYF.

Many counts were recorded for this clone. CDR3 nucleotide sequence: TGTGCCAGCTCACCCCGGACAGGCTCTAACACTGAAGCTTTCTTT. It yields the protein CASSPRTGSNTEAFF. The V call is TRBV18, the J call TRBJ1-1; 7 nucleotides align to TRBD1. The CDR3 is 15 amino acids. The junction had 6 bases not matched to a gene; V was cut back by 3 bases and J by 2 bases. Germline V CDR1 and CDR2: KGHSH, LQKENI.

The chain has TRBV7-2 and TRBJ2-5; 7 positions match TRBD2. V dropped 3 bases and J dropped 5; count of bases not matched to a gene: 3. The CDR3 runs to 13 residues. Per the germline V gene, CDR1 is SGHTA and CDR2 is FQGNSA. This CDR3 is CASSFIGRETQYF. The CDR3 nucleotides are TGTGCCAGCAGCTTTATCGGGAGGGAGACCCAGTACTTC. Full variable domain (remainder filled in from reference TRBV7-2 and TRBJ2-5): GAGVSQSPSNKVTEKGKDVELRCDPISGHTALYWYRQSLGQGLEFLIYFQGNSAPDKSGLPSDRFSAERTGGSVSTLTIQRTQQEDSAVYLCASSFIGRETQYFGPGTRLLVL.

This clone was recorded at least ten times. CDR3 bases: TGTGCCAGCAGTGACCGGGACAGGGGCTACAATGAGCAGTTCTTC. Residues: CASSDRDRGYNEQFF. V is TRBV27 and J is TRBJ2-1; 10 nucleotides align to TRBD1. V gave up 5 bases and J gave up 3 bases; unmatched junction bases: 4. Germline V gene data show CDR1 as MNHEY and CDR2 as SMNVEV (reference sequence). The CDR3 consists of 15 residues.

This clone was seen many times. The chain recombines TRBV7-8 with TRBJ2-2; the D is unclear. Germline-derived CDR1 and CDR2 are SGHVS and FQNEAQ. V lost 1 base, J lost 7 bases, and 7 bases lay in between. The CDR3 is 13 residues long. The CDR3 protein is CASSLVLRGELFF. The CDR3, as DNA: TGTGCCAGCAGCTTAGTTCTCCGCGGGGAGCTGTTTTTT.

This clone was detected a few times. A single base separates this from a much larger clone, so it may be a read error. Different DNA sequences within this sample yield the same CDR3. This chain links TRBV10-3 with TRBJ2-2, with D perhaps TRBD2 (5 bases). The V gene lost 4 bases and the J gene lost 5 bases, with 11 bases spanning the gap. This CDR3 has 14 amino acids. Germline CDR1 ENHRY, CDR2 SYGVKD. The CDR3 sequence: CAISGQGSTGELFF. The CDR3, as DNA: TGTGCCATCAGTGGACAAGGGAGTACCGGGGAGCTGTTTTTT.

This clone was counted a few times. The CDR3 coding sequence is TGCAGTGCTAGAGATATGACGAACACTGAAGCTTTCTTT. It yields the protein CSARDMTNTEAFF. The genes are TRBV20-1 and TRBJ1-1; D call uncertain. Germline V gene sequence: CDR1 DFQATT, CDR2 SNEGSKA (reference sequence). The CDR3 loop spans 13 amino acids. V lost 0 bases, J lost 1 base, and 6 bases lay in between.

This clone was recorded a few times. The chain is built from TRBV20-1 and TRBJ2-2, with D uncertain. From germline, CDR1 is DFQATT and CDR2 SNEGSKA (reference sequence). The CDR3 covers 16 residues. Trimming cost V 4 bases and J 0 bases, with 15 bases left between them. CDR3 amino acids: CSATPPGTANTGELFF. The DNA of the CDR3 is TGCAGTGCTACCCCGCCAGGCACAGCGAACACCGGGGAGCTGTTTTTT.

This clone appeared many times. The junction shows a germline mismatch at one end, possibly a read error. This chain joins TRBV7-7 and TRBJ2-1, with a possible D match to TRBD2 (6 bases). There are 15 residues in the CDR3. Germline CDR1 reads SSHAT; CDR2 reads FNYEAQ (reference sequence). The CDR3 loop reads CASSSEVGGTAEQFF. The CDR3 DNA reads as TGTGCTAGCAGCTCAGAGGTGGGCGGGACGGCTGAGCAGTTCTTC.

This clone was counted at least ten times. V and J are TRBV6-1 and TRBJ1-2, with 7 nucleotides matching TRBD1. Unmatched junction bases numbered 21, after V lost 9 bases and J lost 8 bases. This CDR3 has 16 residues. The V gene's germline CDR1 is MNHNS and CDR2 SASEGT. The CDR3 reads CARKLYQEQGQDGYTF. The CDR3 DNA is TGTGCCAGAAAACTTTACCAGGAACAGGGGCAGGACGGCTACACCTTC.

The chain carries TRBV2 and TRBJ2-7; D is uncertain. Germline V gene data show CDR1 as SNHLY and CDR2 as FYNNEI. Trimming left V 8 bases short and J 6 bases short, with 14 bases between. The CDR3 extends over 12 amino acids. CDR3 protein: CASGRTGLEQYF. In nucleotides, the CDR3 is TGTGCCAGCGGAAGGACGGGTCTCGAGCAGTACTTC.

This clone occurred many times. This chain connects TRBV6-1 to TRBJ2-7; TRBD1 agrees at 10 bases. CDR3 size: 12 residues. V was pared by 6 bases and J by 5 bases, with 1 base of the junction left unmatched. CDR1 and CDR2 (germline): MNHNS, SASEGT. In DNA, the CDR3 is TGTGCCAGCAGGGGACAGGGGAACGAGCAGTACTTC. Translation gives CASRGQGNEQYF.

This clone has a count of ten or more. The chain employs TRBV29-1 and TRBJ2-1; D is uncertain. With 3 bases removed from V and 1 base from J, the gap between germline ends came to 4 bases. CDR3 length: 12 amino acids. Germline V CDR1 and CDR2: SQVTM, ANQGSEA. Here the CDR3 DNA reads TGCAGCGTTGATAGGTCCTACAATGAGCAGTTCTTC. Translating gives CSVDRSYNEQFF.

This clone came up a few times. The CDR3 DNA follows: TGTGCCAGCAGCTTATGGACTAGCGGGAGGGGGAATGAGCAGTTCTTC. Translation: CASSLWTSGRGNEQFF. The rearrangement joins TRBV7-2 to TRBJ2-1; TRBD2 matches 15 bases. V lost 2 bases to trimming and J lost 7 bases; unmatched junction nucleotides: 3. This CDR3 region has 16 residues. Germline CDR1 is SGHTA and CDR2 is FQGNSA.

This clone was observed at least ten times. The sample carries other DNA sequences with the same CDR3. The chain links TRBV5-1 to TRBJ2-2; D perhaps matches TRBD1 (5 bases). Trimming shortened V by 2 bases and J by 1 base, and 9 bases separated the two germline ends. The CDR3 consists of 15 residues. The germline V gene has CDR1 SGHRS and CDR2 YFSETQ. Here the CDR3 reads CASSFAQGNTGELFF. CDR3 bases: TGCGCCAGCAGCTTTGCCCAGGGGAACACCGGGGAGCTGTTTTTT.

This clone was recorded a few times. The chain employs TRBV20-1 and TRBJ2-5; TRBD2 matches at 8 bases. This CDR3 region has 15 residues. Germline-derived CDR1 and CDR2 are DFQATT and SNEGSKA (reference sequence). V dropped 0 bases and J dropped 7; count of bases not matched to a gene: 10. The CDR3, as DNA: TGCAGTGCTAGAGATCCTAGCGGGCTACCCGGGACCCAGTACTTC. Encoded protein: CSARDPSGLPGTQYF.

This clone was counted between two and nine times. The chain employs TRBV7-9 and TRBJ2-3; no clear D. CDR1 is SEHNR, CDR2 FQNEAQ, per germline (reference sequence). The V gene lost 4 bases and the J gene lost 2 bases, with 19 bases spanning the gap. The CDR3 is made up of 17 amino acids. CDR3 residues: CASSSPRTYVTTDTQYF. In DNA, the CDR3 is TGTGCCAGCAGCTCCCCCAGGACCTATGTTACCACAGATACGCAGTATTTT. The variable domain in full, completed from reference TRBV7-9 and TRBJ2-3, reads DTGVSQNPRHKITKRGQNVTFRCDPISEHNRLYWYRQTLGQGPEFLTYFQNEAQLEKSRLLSDRFSAERPKGSFSTLEIQRTEQGDSAMYLCASSSPRTYVTTDTQYFGPGTRLTVL.

The chain combines TRBV27 with TRBJ2-7, with D unclear. CDR1 and CDR2 (germline): MNHEY, SMNVEV (reference sequence). V gave up 1 base and J gave up 5 bases, with 0 bases separating them. The CDR3 contains 10 residues. The CDR3 sequence: CASSLYEQYV. DNA for the CDR3: TGTGCCAGCAGTTTATACGAGCAGTACGTC.

This clone was counted a few times. This chain links TRBV5-6 with TRBJ1-1; D unclear. Germline CDR1 SGHDT, CDR2 YYEEEE. The germline V and J ends were trimmed by 6 bases and 4 bases, with 10 bases remaining between them. The CDR3 length is 12 residues. In nucleotides, the CDR3 is TGTGCCAGCACCTTTATGGGCACTGAAGCTTTCTTT. Its translation is CASTFMGTEAFF.

The table lists this clone with a few counts. The same CDR3 also results from other DNA sequences found in this sample. The CDR3 sequence: CASNPRSGSEKTIYF. Here the CDR3 DNA reads TGTGCCAGCAACCCCCGGTCAGGGTCTGAAAAAACCATATATTTT. V and J are TRBV12-3 or TRBV12-4 and TRBJ1-3; possibly TRBD1 for D (5 bases). This CDR3 is built from 15 residues. The V end was cut by 7 bases, the J end by 10 bases, with 23 bases between.

This clone has a count of ten or more. This chain connects TRBV9 to TRBJ1-3; D may be TRBD1 (6 bases). V was shortened by 3 bases and J by 0 bases, with 10 bases between the two germline ends. This CDR3 spans 15 amino acids. The germline CDR1 and CDR2 sequences are SGDLS and YYNGEE. The CDR3 nucleotides are TGTGCCAGCAGCGGGGGGACACACTCTGGAAACACCATATATTTT. It translates to CASSGGTHSGNTIYF.

This clone was seen at least ten times. The V call is TRBV6-1, the J call TRBJ2-7; D ambiguous. Trimming pared 6 bases from V and 2 bases from J, leaving 11 bases between. Germline V lookup: CDR1 MNHNS, CDR2 SASEGT. CDR3 size: 13 residues. DNA of the CDR3: TGTGCCAGCAGGGATGACATAGCCTACGAGCAGTACTTC. This translates into CASRDDIAYEQYF.

In this sample, this clone turned up many times. The chain couples TRBV7-8 to TRBJ1-5; 7 bases are a match to TRBD1. J was trimmed by 7 bases and V by 6 bases; bases with no gene match: 15. Germline V gene sequence: CDR1 SGHVS, CDR2 FQNEAQ. This CDR3 contains 16 residues. Written as DNA, the CDR3 is TGTGCCAGCAGAAAGGCGGCCGACAGGGAGGGCCAGCCCCAGCATTTT. It specifies CASRKAADREGQPQHF. The variable domain in full, completed from reference TRBV7-8 and TRBJ1-5, reads GAGVSQSPRYKVAKRGQDVALRCDPISGHVSLFWYQQALGQGPEFLTYFQNEAQLDKSGLPSDRFFAERPEGSVSTLKIQRTQQEDSAVYLCASRKAADREGQPQHFGDGTRLSIL.

This clone was counted many times. Other DNA sequences of this sample code for an identical CDR3. This chain connects TRBV6-1 to TRBJ2-7, with 7 bases lining up with TRBD2. The V and J ends lost 3 bases and 1 base, in that order; junction bases with no gene match: 3. CDR1 is MNHNS, CDR2 SASEGT, per germline. The CDR3 totals 14 residues. The CDR3: CASSDRGVSYEQYF. In nucleotides, the CDR3 is TGTGCCAGCAGTGATCGGGGGGTATCCTACGAGCAGTACTTC.

The CDR3 nucleotides are TGTGCCAGCAGTAGTAGCGGGAGTAAGGCGACAGATACGCAGTATTTT. This sequence encodes CASSSSGSKATDTQYF. The chain uses TRBV28 and TRBJ2-3; 9 nucleotides line up with TRBD2. The J segment lost 3 bases and the V segment lost 5 bases, leaving 9 bases of the junction unmatched. CDR1 is MDHEN and CDR2 is SYDVKM in the germline V gene. There are 16 residues in the CDR3.